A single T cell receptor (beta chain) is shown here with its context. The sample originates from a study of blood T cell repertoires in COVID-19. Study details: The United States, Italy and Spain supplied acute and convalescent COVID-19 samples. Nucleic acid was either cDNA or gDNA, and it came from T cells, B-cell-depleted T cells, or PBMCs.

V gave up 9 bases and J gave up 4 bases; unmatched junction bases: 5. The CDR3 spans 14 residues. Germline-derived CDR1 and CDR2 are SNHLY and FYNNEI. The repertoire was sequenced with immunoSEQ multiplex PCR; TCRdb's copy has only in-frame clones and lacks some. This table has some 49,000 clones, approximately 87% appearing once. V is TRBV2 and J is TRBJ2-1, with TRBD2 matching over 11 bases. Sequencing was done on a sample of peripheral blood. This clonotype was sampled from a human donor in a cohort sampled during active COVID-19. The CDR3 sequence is CARTLAGDYNEQFF. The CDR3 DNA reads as TGTGCCAGGACACTAGCGGGGGATTACAATGAGCAGTTCTTC.